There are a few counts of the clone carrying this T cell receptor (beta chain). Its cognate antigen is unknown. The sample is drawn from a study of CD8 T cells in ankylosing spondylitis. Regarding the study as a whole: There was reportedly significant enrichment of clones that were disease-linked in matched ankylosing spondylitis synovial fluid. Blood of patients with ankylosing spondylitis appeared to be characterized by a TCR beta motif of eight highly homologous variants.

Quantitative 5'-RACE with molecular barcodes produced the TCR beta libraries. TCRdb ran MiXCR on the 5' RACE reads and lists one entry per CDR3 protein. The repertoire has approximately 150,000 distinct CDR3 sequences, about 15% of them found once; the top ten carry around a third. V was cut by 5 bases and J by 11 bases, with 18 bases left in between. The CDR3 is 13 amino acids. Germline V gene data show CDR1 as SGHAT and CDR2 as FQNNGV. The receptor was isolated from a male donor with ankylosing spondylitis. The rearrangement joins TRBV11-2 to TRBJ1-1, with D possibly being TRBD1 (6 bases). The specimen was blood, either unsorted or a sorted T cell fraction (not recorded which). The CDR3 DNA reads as TGTGCCAGCAGCCCCAGGGGAGTCCTGAAGGCTTTCTTT. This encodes CASSPRGVLKAFF.